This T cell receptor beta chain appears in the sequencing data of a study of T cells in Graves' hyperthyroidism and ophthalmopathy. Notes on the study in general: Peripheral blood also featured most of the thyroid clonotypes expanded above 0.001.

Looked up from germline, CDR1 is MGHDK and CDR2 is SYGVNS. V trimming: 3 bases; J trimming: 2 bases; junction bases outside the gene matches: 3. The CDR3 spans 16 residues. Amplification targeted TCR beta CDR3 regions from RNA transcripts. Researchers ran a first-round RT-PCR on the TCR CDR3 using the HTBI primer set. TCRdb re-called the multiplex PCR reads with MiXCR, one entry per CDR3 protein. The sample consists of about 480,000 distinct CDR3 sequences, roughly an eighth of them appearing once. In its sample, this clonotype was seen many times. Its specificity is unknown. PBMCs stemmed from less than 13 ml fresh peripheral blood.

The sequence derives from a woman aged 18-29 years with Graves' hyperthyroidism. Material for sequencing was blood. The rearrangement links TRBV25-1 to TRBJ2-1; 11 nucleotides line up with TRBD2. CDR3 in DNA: TGTGCCAGCAGTGACGTAGCGGGAGGGCCCTACAATGAGCAGTTCTTC. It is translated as CASSDVAGGPYNEQFF. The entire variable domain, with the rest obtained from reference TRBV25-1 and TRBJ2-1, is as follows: EADIYQTPRYLVIGTGKKITLECSQTMGHDKMYWYQQDPGMELHLIHYSYGVNSTEKGDLSSESTVSRIRTEHFPLTLESARPSHTSQYLCASSDVAGGPYNEQFFGPGTRLTVL.